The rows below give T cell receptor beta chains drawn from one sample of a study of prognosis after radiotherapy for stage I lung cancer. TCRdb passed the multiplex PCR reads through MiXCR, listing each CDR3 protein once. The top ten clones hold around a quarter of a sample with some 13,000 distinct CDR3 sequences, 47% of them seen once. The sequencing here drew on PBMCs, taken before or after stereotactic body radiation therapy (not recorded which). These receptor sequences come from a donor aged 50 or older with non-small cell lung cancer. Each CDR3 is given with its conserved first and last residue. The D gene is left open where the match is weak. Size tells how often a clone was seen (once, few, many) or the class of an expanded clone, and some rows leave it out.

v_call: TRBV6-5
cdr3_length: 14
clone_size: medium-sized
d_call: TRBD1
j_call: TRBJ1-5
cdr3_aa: CASRRTGRNQPQHF
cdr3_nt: TGTGCCAGCAGGCGGACAGGGCGCAATCAGCCCCAGCATTTT

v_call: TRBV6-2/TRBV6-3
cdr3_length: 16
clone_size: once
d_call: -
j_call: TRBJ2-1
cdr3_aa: CASSYSTTRTYNEQFF
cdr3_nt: TGTGCCAGCAGTTACTCGACCACTAGGACCTACAATGAGCAGTTCTTC

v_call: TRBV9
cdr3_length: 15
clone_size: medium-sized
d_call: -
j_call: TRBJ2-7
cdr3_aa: CASSPQGGGFYEQYF
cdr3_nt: TGTGCCAGCAGCCCACAGGGAGGTGGTTTCTACGAGCAGTACTTC

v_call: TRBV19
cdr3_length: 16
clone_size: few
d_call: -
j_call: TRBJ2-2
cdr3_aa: CASSPLPGQDTGELFF
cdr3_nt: TGTGCCAGTAGTCCTTTACCGGGACAAGACACCGGGGAGCTGTTTTTT

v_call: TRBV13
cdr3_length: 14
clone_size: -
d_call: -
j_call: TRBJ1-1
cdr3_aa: CASRGLGENTEAFF
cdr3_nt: TGTGCTAGCAGGGGTTTAGGGGAGAACACTGAAGCTTTCTTT

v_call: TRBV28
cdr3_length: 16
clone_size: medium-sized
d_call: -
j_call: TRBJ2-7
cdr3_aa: CASSSTRGRVGYEQYF
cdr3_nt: TGTGCCAGCAGTTCCACCCGGGGCAGGGTTGGCTACGAGCAGTACTTC

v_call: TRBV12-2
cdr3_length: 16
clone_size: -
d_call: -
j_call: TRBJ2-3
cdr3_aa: CASRSWRLAASDTQYF
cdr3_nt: TGTGCAAGTCGCTCCTGGAGGTTAGCGGCGTCAGATACGCAGTATTTT

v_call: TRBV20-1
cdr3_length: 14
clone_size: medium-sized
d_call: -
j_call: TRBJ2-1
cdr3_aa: CSGLQGGGHNEQFF
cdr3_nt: TGCAGTGGACTTCAGGGCGGAGGGCACAATGAGCAGTTCTTC

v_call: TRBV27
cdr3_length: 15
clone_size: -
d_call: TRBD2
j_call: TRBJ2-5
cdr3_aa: CASSPGTRREETQYF
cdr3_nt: TGTGCCAGCAGCCCCGGGACTAGACGAGAAGAGACCCAGTACTTC

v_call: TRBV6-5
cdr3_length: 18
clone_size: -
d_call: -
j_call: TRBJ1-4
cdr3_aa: CASSYTRVTGATNEKLFF
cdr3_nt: TGTGCCAGCAGTTACACAAGAGTGACAGGCGCAACTAATGAAAAACTGTTTTTT

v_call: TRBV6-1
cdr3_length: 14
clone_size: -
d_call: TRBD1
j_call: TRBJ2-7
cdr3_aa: CASTTRQGVYEQYF
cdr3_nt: TGTGCCAGCACCACAAGACAGGGGGTCTACGAGCAGTACTTC

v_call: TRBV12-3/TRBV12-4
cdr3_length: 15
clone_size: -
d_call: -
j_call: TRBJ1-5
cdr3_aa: CASSLEWGGNQPQHF
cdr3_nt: TGTGCCAGCAGTTTAGAGTGGGGTGGCAATCAGCCCCAGCATTTT

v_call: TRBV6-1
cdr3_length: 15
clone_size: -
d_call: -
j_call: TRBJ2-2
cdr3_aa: CASSGGGPGTGELFF
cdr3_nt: TGTGCCAGCAGTGGGGGCGGGCCGGGCACCGGGGAGCTGTTTTTT

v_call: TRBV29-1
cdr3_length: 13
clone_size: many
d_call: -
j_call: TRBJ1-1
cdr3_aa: CSVLAQLNTEAFF
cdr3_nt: TGCAGCGTACTGGCTCAGCTGAACACTGAAGCTTTCTTT

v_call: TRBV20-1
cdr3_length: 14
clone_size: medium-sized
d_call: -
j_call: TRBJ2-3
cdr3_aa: CSARRGLGTDTQYF
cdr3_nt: TGCAGTGCTAGACGGGGATTGGGCACAGATACGCAGTATTTT

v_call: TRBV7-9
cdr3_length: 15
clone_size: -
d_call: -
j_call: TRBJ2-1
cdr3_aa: CASSRDSTRRHEQFF
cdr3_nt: TGTGCCAGCAGTCGCGACTCGACCCGACGGCATGAGCAGTTCTTC

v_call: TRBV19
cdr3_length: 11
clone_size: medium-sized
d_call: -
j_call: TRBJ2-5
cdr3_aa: CASSIQETQYF
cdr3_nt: TGTGCCAGTAGTATCCAAGAGACCCAGTACTTC

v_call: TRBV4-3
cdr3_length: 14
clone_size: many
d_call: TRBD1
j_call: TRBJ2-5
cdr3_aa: CASSPTGGPKTQYF
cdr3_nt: TGCGCCAGCAGCCCGACAGGGGGCCCGAAGACCCAGTACTTC

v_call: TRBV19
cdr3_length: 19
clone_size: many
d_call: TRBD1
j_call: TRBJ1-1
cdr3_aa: CASSMGQGHSTIPGTEAFF
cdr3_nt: TGTGCCAGTAGTATGGGACAGGGACACTCGACGATACCGGGAACTGAAGCTTTCTTT

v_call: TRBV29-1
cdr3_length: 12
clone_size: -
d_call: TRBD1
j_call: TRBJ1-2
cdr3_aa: CIVRDRVRVYTF
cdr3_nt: TGCATCGTGAGGGACAGGGTGAGGGTCTACACCTTC

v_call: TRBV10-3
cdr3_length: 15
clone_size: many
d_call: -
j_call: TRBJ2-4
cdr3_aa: CAIRTGDRGKNIQYF
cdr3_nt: TGTGCCATCAGAACAGGTGACCGGGGCAAAAACATTCAGTACTTC

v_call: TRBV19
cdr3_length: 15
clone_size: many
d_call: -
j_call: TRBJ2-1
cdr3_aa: CASSIMARTGNEQFF
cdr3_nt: TGTGCCAGTAGTATAATGGCTAGGACGGGCAATGAGCAGTTCTTC

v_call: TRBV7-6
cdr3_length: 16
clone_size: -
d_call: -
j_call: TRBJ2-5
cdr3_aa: CASSLRGPSLGETKYF
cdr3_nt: TGTGCCAGCAGCTTACGCGGTCCCTCTCTCGGGGAGACCAAGTACTTC

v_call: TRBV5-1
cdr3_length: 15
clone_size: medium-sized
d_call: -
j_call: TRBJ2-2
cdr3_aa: CASSLVGGVTGELFF
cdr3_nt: TGCGCCAGCAGCTTGGTGGGGGGCGTCACCGGGGAGCTGTTTTTT

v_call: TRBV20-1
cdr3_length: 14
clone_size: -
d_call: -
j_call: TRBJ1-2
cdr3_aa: CSASPVVANYGYTF
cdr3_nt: TGCAGTGCTAGCCCGGTCGTAGCTAACTATGGCTACACCTTC

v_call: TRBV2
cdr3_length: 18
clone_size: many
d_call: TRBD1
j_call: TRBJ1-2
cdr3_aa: CASSPGTGDSLANYGYTF
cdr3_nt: TGTGCCAGCAGCCCCGGGACAGGGGACAGTCTGGCTAACTATGGCTACACCTTC

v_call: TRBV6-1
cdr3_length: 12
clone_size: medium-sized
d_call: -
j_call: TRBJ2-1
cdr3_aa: CASKVGVSEQFF
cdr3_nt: TGTGCCAGCAAAGTAGGCGTTTCTGAGCAGTTCTTC

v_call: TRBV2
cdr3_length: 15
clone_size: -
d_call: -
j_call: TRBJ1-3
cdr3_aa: CASSAGYAAGNTIYF
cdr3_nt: TGTGCCAGCAGCGCAGGGTATGCGGCTGGAAACACCATATATTTT

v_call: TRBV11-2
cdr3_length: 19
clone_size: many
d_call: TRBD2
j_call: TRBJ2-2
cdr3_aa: CASRSLGGSGRRNTGELFF
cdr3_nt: TGTGCCAGCAGATCACTTGGGGGTAGCGGGAGAAGGAACACCGGGGAGCTGTTTTTT

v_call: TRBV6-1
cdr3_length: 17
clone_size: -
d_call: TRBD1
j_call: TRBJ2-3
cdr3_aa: CASSPGPRTGRTDTQYF
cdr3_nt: TGTGCCAGCAGCCCAGGCCCAAGGACAGGACGCACAGATACGCAGTATTTT

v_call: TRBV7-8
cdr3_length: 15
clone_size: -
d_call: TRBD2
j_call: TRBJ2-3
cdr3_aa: CASSTLAGVRDTQYF
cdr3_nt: TGTGCCAGCAGCACTCTAGCGGGAGTTAGGGATACGCAGTATTTT

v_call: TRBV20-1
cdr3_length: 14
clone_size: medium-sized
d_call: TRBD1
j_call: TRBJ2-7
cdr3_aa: CSARGPGGSYEQYF
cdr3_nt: TGCAGTGCTAGGGGCCCAGGGGGCTCCTACGAGCAGTACTTC

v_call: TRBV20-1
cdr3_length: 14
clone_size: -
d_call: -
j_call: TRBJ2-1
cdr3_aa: CSASPGTSTNEQFF
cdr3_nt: TGCAGTGCTAGTCCCGGGACGAGTACCAATGAGCAGTTCTTC